The entry below describes one TCR beta chain. This record belongs to a study of blood T cell repertoires in COVID-19. Study in general: From T cells, B-cell-depleted T cells, or PBMCs came the material, which was cDNA or gDNA.

Method: immunoSEQ multiplex PCR; TCRdb's copy keeps in-frame clones and lacks some. The sample consists of 200,000 to 300,000 clones, approximately 90% of them appearing once. Between the trimmed V and J ends, which lost 4 bases and 1 base, there was a span of 13 bases. Per the germline V gene, CDR1 is KGHSH and CDR2 is LQKENI. This CDR3 spans 15 amino acids. Sequenced input: peripheral blood. The TCR comes from a woman aged 40 to 55 with acute or convalescent COVID-19. The chain combines TRBV18 with TRBJ1-1; TRBD1 might be the D (6 bases). The CDR3 reads CASSQKGVPNTEAFF. The CDR3 DNA reads as TGTGCCAGCTCACAGAAGGGGGTCCCGAACACTGAAGCTTTCTTT.